The 4 T cell receptor beta chains below all came from one sample that was sequenced in a study of blood T cell repertoires in COVID-19. The table came from immunoSEQ multiplex PCR; TCRdb's copy has only in-frame clones and leaves some out. This repertoire shows hundreds of thousands of clones, 91% found once; its top ten account for approximately 3.5%. Material for sequencing was peripheral blood. The receptor source for this set is a woman under 30 who had recovered from COVID-19.

This chain connects TRBV21-1 to TRBJ2-3; the table's D gene call, TRBD2, was not cross checked with the DNA. TRBV21-1 is classified as a pseudogene. The CDR3 length is 16 residues. The CDR3 protein is CASSKGGGSTTDTQYF. The CDR3 DNA is TGTGCCAGCAGCAAAGGGGGCGGGAGCACCACAGATACGCAGTATTTT.

This rearrangement joins TRBV7-2 to TRBJ2-1, with 8 bases identical to TRBD1. This CDR3 is built from 16 residues. The trim removed 5 bases at V and 6 bases at J, leaving 12 bases unmatched. Germline CDR1 reads SGHTA; CDR2 reads FQGNSA. The CDR3 DNA reads as TGTGCCAGCAGCCTAACCGTGGGACAGGCTACCAATGAGCAGTTCTTC. Amino acid sequence: CASSLTVGQATNEQFF.

This rearrangement joins TRBV7-9 to TRBJ2-1; D remains unclear. V was shortened by 1 base and J by 6 bases, with 10 bases between the two germline ends. CDR3 length: 14 residues. The V gene's germline CDR1 is SEHNR and CDR2 FQNEAQ (reference sequence). The CDR3 coding sequence is TGTGCCAGCAGCTTAGATCTTCTGTCCAATGAGCAGTTCTTC. Its protein is CASSLDLLSNEQFF.

V gene TRBV6-1 combines with J gene TRBJ2-3, with 12 positions matching TRBD1. Unmatched junction bases numbered 7, after V lost 1 base and J lost 5 bases. This CDR3 is built from 17 residues. Germline-derived CDR1 and CDR2 are MNHNS and SASEGT. CDR3 in DNA: TGTGCCAGCAGTGAAGTAATCGGGACAGGGGGCATAGATACGCAGTATTTT. Translated, it gives CASSEVIGTGGIDTQYF.